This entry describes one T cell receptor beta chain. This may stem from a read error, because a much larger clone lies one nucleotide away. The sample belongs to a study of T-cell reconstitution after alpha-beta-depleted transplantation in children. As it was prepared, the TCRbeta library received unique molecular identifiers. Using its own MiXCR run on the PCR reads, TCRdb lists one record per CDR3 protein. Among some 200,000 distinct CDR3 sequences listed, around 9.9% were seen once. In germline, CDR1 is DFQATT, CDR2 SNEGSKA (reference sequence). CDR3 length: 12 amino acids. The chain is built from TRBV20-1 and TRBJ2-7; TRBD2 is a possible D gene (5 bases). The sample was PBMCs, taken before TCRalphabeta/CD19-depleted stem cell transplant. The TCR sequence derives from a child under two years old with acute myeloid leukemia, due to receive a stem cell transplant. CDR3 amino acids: CSAQTTSCEQYF. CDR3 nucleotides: TGCAGTGCCCAGACTACCTCCTGCGAGCAGTACTTC.